This entry features one T cell receptor (beta chain) sequence. This clone's antigen is unknown. V and J lose 5 bases and 6 bases, and a span of 20 bases separates them. The CDR3, cysteine through phenylalanine, is 15 amino acids long. Here the CDR3 DNA is all that survives: 45 bases in frame from base 1. CDR1 SGHNT and CDR2 YYREEE were looked up in the germline V gene (reference sequence). Library preparation was by the immunoSEQ multiplex PCR assay. The multiplex PCR relied on a mix of 60 forward primers for TCR Vbeta segments and 13 reverse primers for TCR Jbeta segments. The CDR3 region of rearranged TCR beta genes was amplified from genomic DNA with a multiplex PCR assay. On the Illumina HiSeq System, the amplified TCR beta libraries were sequenced as 87-base-pair reads. Processing in the source paper ran as follows. In a later analysis, tens of millions of unique TCR beta chains were counted across the approximately 620 repertoires, and some 10 million of these chains were shared by at least two donors. Raw reads were error-corrected and collapsed into unique sequences by a nearest-neighbor algorithm in which closely related sequences were merged to remove PCR and sequencing errors. CDR3 sequences were aligned to IMGT reference sequences to assign V, D and J gene segments. Each retained sequence needed at least a six-nucleotide match to both a V gene segment and a J gene segment. A rearrangement was called productive if the CDR3 had no stop codons and remained in frame with V and J, and every other rearrangement was called non-productive. Following IMGT convention, CDR3 was defined as the stretch from the second conserved V-encoded cysteine to the conserved J-encoded phenylalanine. The earlier analysis of 500 to 750 of the donors excluded any sequence lacking an unambiguous match to a single V gene segment. In an earlier analysis of a few hundred of the donors, a V segment was called functional when productive rearrangements were above 56.7%, and segregating when the standard deviation between donors exceeded 5%. A statistical classification framework was built for diagnosing cytomegalovirus status from the catalog of TCR beta chain sequences. A later analysis assigned V and J genes by comparing TCR nucleotide sequences with IMGT/GENE-DB human TR gene sequences. In a later analysis, CDR3 sequences and most-parsimonious VDJ recombination scenarios were assigned using the TCRdist pipeline. In a later analysis, each TCR beta chain was defined by its CDR3 amino acid sequence together with its V-gene family, and reads without a unique V-gene family were excluded. A later analysis removed 600 or so highly shared, low-generation-probability nucleotide sequences to deal with suspected cross-contamination and a sequencing artifact. A later analysis calculated a clonal expansion index for each public chain from normalized within-repertoire ranks of inferred template counts. In a later analysis, generation probabilities were computed using a VDJ recombination model fitted to out-of-frame rearrangements, and the results were checked against IGoR. A later analysis scored TCR-TCR, TCR-HLA and TCR-CMV co-occurrence with hypergeometric tests, applying a repertoire-size bias correction to TCR pairs. To estimate false discovery rates, a later analysis permuted the HLA or CMV assignments 20 times. In a later analysis, co-occurring TCRs were grouped using DBSCAN, with TCRdist sequence similarity added in when clustering inside HLA-allele-positive subsets. Repertoires with fewer than 30,000 or more than 120,000 public chains, plus five repertoires with anomalous nucleotide sharing, were excluded from co-occurrence clustering. Held by TCRdb, this immuneACCESS table contains in-frame sequences only and omits some clones. Under half of the omission traces to an unresolved V gene where checked; the cause of the rest is unknown. Clone size and V and J calls were adopted from that table, with D and trimming inferred from the DNA. This sample's clone table shows roughly 65,000 clones. 15% of the sample is held by the ten biggest clonotypes.

This entry belongs to a study of cytomegalovirus exposure and HLA in healthy donors (TCRdb year 2017). Notes on the research overall: According to an earlier analysis of 587 of the donors, about 170 million T cells yielded approximately 120 million unique TCR beta sequences and about 280 Gb of sequence data. To predict cytomegalovirus infection status, the study brought together high-throughput TCR immunosequencing, statistical association of individual TCRs with disease status, and machine learning. Class I and class II HLA loci were covered by the typing at four-digit resolution. Typing coverage varied by locus: roughly 620-630 donors for A, B, C, DRB1 and DQB1; more than 500 for DQA1; some 610 for DPA1; under 490 for DPB1. The genetic ancestry cluster associated with self-reported Caucasian donors included about 84% of the 350 to 500 genotyped donors. A later genetic analysis took genome-wide SNP genotypes for about 60% of the roughly 670 donors and used that subset as a discovery cohort. A later analysis re-examined previously published TCR beta repertoires from about 700 donors and added high-resolution HLA genotyping to investigate patterns of TCR occurrence. In an earlier analysis of 500 to 650 of the donors, high-throughput TCR beta sequencing was used to judge whether each TCR beta V gene segment behaved as functional or pseudogenic. Every repertoire in the discovery cohort had been generated on one and the same sequencing platform. Approximately 300 gigabases of sequencing data and tens of millions of unique TCR sequences were included in an early release covering 500 to 750 HLA-typed donors. The aim of the study was to test whether cataloging public T cell receptors could identify signatures of past pathogen exposure. Among about 410 genotyped donors of the cohort, an average of roughly 230,000 unique TCR beta nucleotide sequences was sequenced per donor, of which roughly 17% were non-productive. Along with the approximately 670-subject first cohort, a separate validation cohort of over a hundred different subjects was used. The study profiled the T cell repertoires of approximately 700 subjects by immunosequencing and related them to cytomegalovirus serostatus. Roughly 5 DR-DQ haplotypes were handled as single units for association and clustering, since linkage in the cohort was strong. The later analysis used no new phenotypic data to find candidate immune exposures, relying instead on TCR beta sequences and their occurrence across donors. Donor age, sex, ethnicity and CMV serostatus were compiled alongside the repertoire data. Overall study results and their limits: According to a later analysis, parvovirus B19, influenza, CMV and Epstein-Barr virus appeared linked to several top co-occurrence clusters. The 87-base-pair reads could not distinguish some IMGT-functional V segments, including TRBV6-2 and TRBV6-3, so those segments were excluded. This cohort had only TCR beta chains sequenced, and the lack of alpha or paired-chain data limited which features could be detected. Linkage disequilibrium might explain the correlated functional status among segregating V segments, but an unknown experimental factor could not be excluded. A cluster of highly shared sequence variants was judged likely to represent a technical artifact of the sequencing pipeline. A further reported finding was that TCR beta sequences accurately predicted the HLA-A and HLA-B alleles for most subjects in the first cohort. In an earlier analysis of around 500 of the donors, most TCR beta V segments appeared in productive rearrangements about 87% or about 30% of the time, broadly matching IMGT annotations. In vitro tests confirmed that a few of the cytomegalovirus-associated TCR beta chains recognize cytomegalovirus antigens. Sequencing depth was assumed to be roughly uniform across donors in the presence/absence analyses, though that assumption may not hold. HLA typing was unavailable for some donors at each locus, so association tests used only the typed subset. A later analysis associated about 16,000 TCR beta sequences with specific HLA alleles at a false discovery rate of 0.05. In a later genetic analysis, fewer N-insertions in productive TCRs were reported among donors in an Asian-associated ancestry cluster than the 666-donor mean. It was suggested by the authors that the approach could potentially be generalized to other disease states and immunological phenotypes. While some public TCRs were present in many individuals, most TCR sequences turned up only very rarely across donors. A later analysis found that TCR association rates varied across HLA loci, with DRB1 alleles showing the most associated TCRs and HLA-C alleles the fewest. The classifier was reported to diagnose cytomegalovirus status with high specificity and sensitivity in both the original and validation cohorts. When HLA alleles, especially DR and DQ, strongly co-occurred, TCR associations were difficult to assign to individual alleles. A later analysis found that HLA-associated TCR beta chains were more clonally expanded and had lower generation probabilities than equally common non-associated chains. In a later analysis, most CMV-associated TCR beta chains were found to appear HLA-restricted, with HLA associations seemingly driven largely by CMV exposure. Because counts were too low, seventeen rarely observed V segments, including chromosome 9 orphons, were excluded from the earlier analysis of 587 of the donors. The study gave a list of more than 150 TCR beta chains associated with cytomegalovirus. A later genetic analysis associated a missense DCLRE1C variant with V-gene and J-gene trimming of TCR beta chains, and an independent cohort replicated the association. The only immune exposure information available for the cohort was CMV serostatus.

The cohort consisted of approximately 670 healthy bone marrow donors. All cohort members were sampled while nominally healthy, although unrecorded immune exposures were likely present. The donor tested CMV seronegative, placing the donor among the 350 to 400 seronegative members of the cohort. Every donor gave a peripheral blood sample, and the peripheral blood mononuclear cells from that sample were used for TCR beta sequencing. The Qiagen DNeasy Blood Extraction Kit was used to extract genomic DNA from the blood cell samples. Source material: PBMCs. In this chain, TRBV5-4 is recombined with TRBJ1-1; 6 matching bases give a weak D call of TRBD1. This TCR was recovered from a boy between 10 and 17 years old in good health and CMV-seronegative. The DNA sequence reads TGTGCCAGCAGTGATGTGGGGCGCGAGGGGGCTGAAGCTTTCTTT. It encodes CASSDVGREGAEAFF.